The 26 T cell receptor beta chains presented below share a single source sample, sequenced in a study of identical twins. TCRdb passed the 5' RACE reads through MiXCR, listing each CDR3 protein once. The data hold some 96,000 distinct CDR3 sequences, with under 6.5% observed a single time. Sequencing used memory T cells sorted from blood. These receptors all come from a woman aged 50 to 65 in good health.

This clonotype has a count of ten or more. V and J are TRBV5-1 and TRBJ2-1; perhaps TRBD1 as D (6 bases). CDR1 and CDR2 (germline): SGHRS, YFSETQ. The CDR3 has 14 amino acids. Deletions cut 0 bases from V and 6 bases from J, with 10 bases between. CDR3 protein: CASSLVQGSNEQFF. The DNA of the CDR3 is TGCGCCAGCAGCTTGGTACAGGGATCCAATGAGCAGTTCTTC.

This clonotype was recorded at least ten times. The J gene is TRBJ2-5, the V gene TRBV5-1; 13 bases fit TRBD2. The CDR3 is made up of 15 amino acids. V lost 6 bases and J lost 2; bases outside the gene matches: 4. From germline, CDR1 is SGHRS and CDR2 YFSETQ. CDR3: CASKLAGGPQETQYF. CDR3 in DNA: TGCGCCAGCAAACTAGCGGGAGGGCCGCAAGAGACCCAGTACTTC. Looking up the rest from reference TRBV5-1 and TRBJ2-5 gives the full variable domain: KAGVTQTPRYLIKTRGQQVTLSCSPISGHRSVSWYQQTPGQGLQFLFEYFSETQRNKGNFPGRFSGRQFSNSRSEMNVSTLELGDSALYLCASKLAGGPQETQYFGPGTRLLVL.

The chain recombines TRBV7-9 with TRBJ2-2; D perhaps matches TRBD2 (6 bases). The CDR3 totals 14 residues. Germline V gene lookup returns CDR1 SEHNR and CDR2 FQNEAQ (reference sequence). V lost 3 bases and J 5 bases, leaving 10 bases between the germline ends. This CDR3 is CASSFRRDTGELFF. The CDR3 nucleotides are TGTGCCAGCAGCTTTAGGCGGGATACCGGGGAGCTGTTTTTT.

This clonotype was picked up many times. The chain uses TRBV20-1 and TRBJ1-5; possibly TRBD1 for D (5 bases). The CDR3 is 13 amino acids. The V end lost 6 bases, the J end lost 2 bases, and 11 bases lay between the germline ends. Germline CDR1 DFQATT, CDR2 SNEGSKA (reference sequence). The CDR3 sequence is CSARRGRNQPQHF. The CDR3 bases are TGCAGTGCAAGAAGGGGTCGCAATCAGCCCCAGCATTTT.

This CDR3 is CASSRFVANTGELFF. CDR3 DNA: TGCGCCAGCAGTAGGTTTGTCGCGAACACCGGGGAGCTGTTTTTT. The chain carries TRBV4-1 and TRBJ2-2; D is uncertain. The germline V gene has CDR1 MGHRA and CDR2 YSYEKL. CDR3 length: 15 residues. Deletions cut 6 bases from V and 0 bases from J, with 11 bases between.

This clonotype occurred many times. This chain uses TRBV12-3 or TRBV12-4 with TRBJ1-1; tentatively, D is TRBD1 (6 bases). This CDR3 is 15 amino acids long. The V end lost 5 bases, the J end lost 5 bases, and 18 bases lay between the germline ends. The CDR3 region has the DNA TGTGCCAGCAGTCCCACAGGGCGACCGGGTACTGAAGCTTTCTTT. Protein: CASSPTGRPGTEAFF.

There are many counts of this clonotype. This rearrangement joins TRBV11-2 to TRBJ2-6; D perhaps matches TRBD2 (7 bases). V gave up 3 bases and J gave up 0 bases, with 15 bases separating them. The germline V gene has CDR1 SGHAT and CDR2 FQNNGV. The CDR3 runs to 18 residues. The CDR3 DNA follows: TGTGCCAGCAGCTTCATACTAGGGGGGGGCTCTGGGGCCAACGTCCTGACTTTC. Encoded protein: CASSFILGGGSGANVLTF. The full variable domain, with the rest looked up from reference TRBV11-2 and TRBJ2-6, is EAGVAQSPRYKIIEKRQSVAFWCNPISGHATLYWYQQILGQGPKLLIQFQNNGVVDDSQLPKDRFSAERLKGVDSTLKIQPAKLEDSAVYLCASSFILGGGSGANVLTFGAGSRLTVL.

This clonotype was observed a handful of times. V and J are TRBV6-5 and TRBJ2-5, with a possible D match to TRBD2 (7 bases). The V and J ends lost 5 bases and 2 bases respectively, with 12 bases between them. The CDR3 covers 14 residues. CDR1 is MNHEY and CDR2 is SVGAGI in the germline V gene. CDR3 in DNA: TGTGCCAGCAGTAGGGCGGGGGCTCAAGAGACCCAGTACTTC. Translating gives CASSRAGAQETQYF.

This CDR3 is CASSSGTSNEKLFF. In DNA form, the CDR3 reads TGTGCCAGCAGCTCAGGGACCTCTAATGAAAAACTGTTTTTT. The chain is built from TRBV5-5 and TRBJ1-4; D is possibly TRBD1 (5 bases). With 3 bases removed from V and 3 bases from J, the gap between germline ends came to 9 bases. Germline lookup yields CDR1 SGHKS and CDR2 YYEKEE (reference sequence). CDR3 length equals 14 residues.

This clonotype was seen many times. In nucleotides, the CDR3 is TGTGCCAGCTCATCGGACCGTTACTCCTACGAGCAGTACTTC. It codes for CASSSDRYSYEQYF. This chain connects TRBV18 to TRBJ2-7; D uncertain. CDR1 and CDR2 (germline): KGHSH, LQKENI. CDR3 size: 14 residues. Trimming shortened V by 5 bases and J by 0 bases, and 11 bases separated the two germline ends.

At least ten counts were recorded for this clonotype. The chain is built from TRBV20-1 and TRBJ2-1; no clear D. The CDR3 has 13 residues. Germline-derived CDR1 and CDR2 are DFQATT and SNEGSKA (reference sequence). Trimming shortened V by 5 bases and J by 1 base, and 9 bases separated the two germline ends. This chain's CDR3 is CSAPYQSYNEQFF. CDR3 nucleotide sequence: TGCAGTGCTCCCTATCAGTCCTACAATGAGCAGTTCTTC.

The table lists this clonotype with a few counts. The chain carries TRBV11-1 and TRBJ1-1; 7 bases are shared with TRBD1. V shed 5 bases and J 5 bases; nucleotides not matched to a gene: 8. The germline V gene encodes CDR1 SGHAT and CDR2 FQDESV (reference sequence). This CDR3 is 14 amino acids long. The CDR3 reads CASSGRGSGTEAFF. CDR3 bases: TGTGCCAGCAGCGGCAGGGGGAGTGGAACTGAAGCTTTCTTT.

In its sample, this clonotype was seen a few times. The CDR3 DNA reads as TGTGCCAGCAGTTTAGGACTAGCGGGAGGATTTACAGATACGCAGTATTTT. Translated: CASSLGLAGGFTDTQYF. The chain is built from TRBV28 and TRBJ2-3, with 14 bases identical to TRBD2. CDR1 MDHEN and CDR2 SYDVKM come from the germline V gene. The V segment lost 2 bases and the J segment 3 bases; nucleotides outside the gene matches: 4. CDR3 size: 17 residues.

This clonotype showed up many times. This chain connects TRBV5-1 to TRBJ2-5; maybe TRBD1 (8 bases). The CDR3 is 16 residues long. The V end lost 2 bases, the J end lost 0 bases, and 14 bases lay between the germline ends. Germline assignment: CDR1 SGHRS and CDR2 YFSETQ. CDR3 nucleotide sequence: TGCGCCAGCAGCTTTACAGGGGGAGGGTACCAAGAGACCCAGTACTTC. Translation: CASSFTGGGYQETQYF.

There are a few counts of this clonotype. The gene calls are TRBV20-1 and TRBJ1-2; 8 bases are a match to TRBD1. Losses at the gene ends were 2 bases for V and 5 bases for J; bases not matched to a gene: 1. This CDR3 is built from 12 residues. Germline V gives CDR1 DFQATT, CDR2 SNEGSKA (reference sequence). The CDR3 protein is CSARRTGYGYTF. The CDR3 nucleotides read TGCAGTGCTAGAAGGACAGGGTATGGCTACACCTTC.

There are many counts of this clonotype. The chain couples TRBV12-3 or TRBV12-4 to TRBJ2-1; D is possibly TRBD1 or TRBD2 (5 bases each). Trimming took off 3 bases at V and 7 bases at J, with 16 bases between the two ends. CDR3 length equals 15 residues. The CDR3 region is CASSFPWTGANEQFF. CDR3 DNA: TGTGCCAGCAGTTTCCCCTGGACTGGGGCTAATGAGCAGTTCTTC.

This clonotype was seen repeatedly, ten times or more. The J gene is TRBJ2-1, the V gene TRBV11-3; tentatively, D is TRBD1 or TRBD2 (5 bases each). Germline CDR1 and CDR2: SGHNT and YENEEA. The CDR3 runs 15 residues. Trimming left V 5 bases short and J 3 bases short, with 14 bases between. The CDR3 loop reads CASSQGRGDYNEQFF. CDR3 sequence (DNA): TGTGCCAGCAGCCAGGGCCGAGGGGACTACAATGAGCAGTTCTTC.

This clonotype was recorded at least ten times. This sequence joins TRBV6-5 and TRBJ1-3; the D is unclear. CDR3 size: 14 residues. V lost 6 bases, J lost 2 bases, and 11 bases lay in between. Germline values: CDR1 MNHEY, CDR2 SVGAGI. DNA for the CDR3: TGTGCCAGCAGAACCGGGAGGACTGGAAACACCATATATTTT. It codes for CASRTGRTGNTIYF.

This clonotype was picked up many times. The chain has TRBV28 and TRBJ1-1; tentatively, D is TRBD1 (6 bases). The CDR3 totals 15 residues. Deletions cut 8 bases from V and 5 bases from J, with 21 bases between. Germline V gives CDR1 MDHEN, CDR2 SYDVKM. CDR3 bases: TGTGCCAGCCGTCGAGACTCCCAGGGGTTTACTGAAGCTTTCTTT. It yields the protein CASRRDSQGFTEAFF.

This clonotype was observed many times. The chain employs TRBV6-5 and TRBJ2-5; D perhaps matches TRBD1 (5 bases). From germline, CDR1 is MNHEY and CDR2 SVGAGI. This CDR3 is 16 amino acids long. V was trimmed by 0 bases and J by 4 bases, leaving 15 bases between them. CDR3 DNA sequence: TGTGCCAGCAGTTACTCCAGGGATGGTCTGGGAGAGACCCAGTACTTC. Encoded protein: CASSYSRDGLGETQYF.

This chain uses TRBV28 with TRBJ2-2; D uncertain. This CDR3 spans 14 amino acids. The germline V and J ends were trimmed by 5 bases and 4 bases, with 11 bases remaining between them. Germline values: CDR1 MDHEN, CDR2 SYDVKM. The CDR3 loop is CASSDLGGTGELFF. The CDR3 DNA sequence: TGTGCCAGCAGTGACCTAGGCGGCACCGGGGAGCTGTTTTTT.

This sequence joins TRBV5-1 and TRBJ2-2, with a tentative D call TRBD2 (6 bases). CDR1 is SGHRS, CDR2 YFSETQ, per germline. Trimming shortened V by 2 bases and J by 6 bases, and 14 bases separated the two germline ends. The CDR3 runs 15 residues. Here the CDR3 reads CASSFETSWAGELFF. As DNA, the CDR3 is TGCGCCAGCAGCTTCGAGACTAGTTGGGCCGGGGAGCTGTTTTTT.

This chain links TRBV12-3 or TRBV12-4 with TRBJ2-5, with a possible D match to TRBD2 (6 bases). The length of the CDR3 is 14 residues. V was pared by 6 bases and J by 5 bases, with 16 bases between. CDR3 coding DNA: TGTGCCAGCAGCTTGTCGGGAGTACCTGAGACCCAGTACTTC. Protein: CASSLSGVPETQYF.

This clonotype came up many times. The chain is built from TRBV5-1 and TRBJ2-7; tentatively, D is TRBD2 (6 bases). The germline CDR1 and CDR2 sequences are SGHRS and YFSETQ. Trimming stripped 5 bases from V and 0 bases from J, with 15 bases between. The CDR3 totals 15 residues. CDR3 bases: TGCGCCAGCAGTCCGGACTACCGAAACTCCTACGAGCAGTACTTC. Translating gives CASSPDYRNSYEQYF.

At least ten counts were recorded for this clonotype. The rearrangement uses TRBV14 and TRBJ1-4, with a tentative D call TRBD1 (6 bases). V lost 4 bases, J lost 4 bases, and 10 bases lay in between. The CDR3 totals 14 residues. The germline CDR1 and CDR2 sequences are SGHDN and FVKESK. CDR3 bases: TGTGCCAGCAGCCGGACAGTTATTAATGAAAAACTGTTTTTT. It specifies CASSRTVINEKLFF. Looking up the rest from reference TRBV14 and TRBJ1-4 gives the full variable domain: EAGVTQFPSHSVIEKGQTVTLRCDPISGHDNLYWYRRVMGKEIKFLLHFVKESKQDESGMPNNRFLAERTGGTYSTLKVQPAELEDSGVYFCASSRTVINEKLFFGSGTQLSVL.

This clonotype came up many times. The genes are TRBV20-1 and TRBJ2-3; 8 bases are shared with TRBD2. The length of the CDR3 is 16 residues. Unmatched junction bases numbered 14, after V lost 5 bases and J lost 4 bases. Per germline, CDR1 DFQATT and CDR2 SNEGSKA (reference sequence). The CDR3 sequence is CSALPSGGGEPDTQYF. CDR3 DNA sequence: TGCAGTGCTTTGCCCTCCGGGGGGGGTGAACCAGATACGCAGTATTTT.